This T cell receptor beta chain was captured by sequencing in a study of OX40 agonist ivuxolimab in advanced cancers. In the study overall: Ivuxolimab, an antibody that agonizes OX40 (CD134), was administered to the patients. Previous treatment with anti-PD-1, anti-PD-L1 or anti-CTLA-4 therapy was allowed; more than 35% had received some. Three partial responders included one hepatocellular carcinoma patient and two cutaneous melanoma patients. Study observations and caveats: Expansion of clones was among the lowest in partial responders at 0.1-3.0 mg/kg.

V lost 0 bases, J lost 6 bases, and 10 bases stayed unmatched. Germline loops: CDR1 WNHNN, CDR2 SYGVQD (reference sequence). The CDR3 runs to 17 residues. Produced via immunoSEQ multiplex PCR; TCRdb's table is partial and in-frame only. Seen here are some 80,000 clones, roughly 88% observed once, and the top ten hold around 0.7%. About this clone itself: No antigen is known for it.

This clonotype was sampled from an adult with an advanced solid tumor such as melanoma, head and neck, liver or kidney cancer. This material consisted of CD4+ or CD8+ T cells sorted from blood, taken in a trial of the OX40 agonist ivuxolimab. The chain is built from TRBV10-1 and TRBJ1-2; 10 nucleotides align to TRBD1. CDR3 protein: CASSESIGGQGRDGYTF. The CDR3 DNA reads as TGCGCCAGCAGTGAGTCCATCGGGGGACAGGGGCGAGATGGCTACACCTTC.